This T cell receptor beta chain was documented in a study of cytomegalovirus exposure and HLA in healthy donors. Study findings and constraints: The listing of 150 or so TCR beta chains classed them as cytomegalovirus-associated. Later analysis showed most CMV-associated TCR beta chains appearing HLA-restricted. The classifier reportedly diagnosed cytomegalovirus status with high sensitivity and specificity.

In the case of this clone: The target antigen is unknown.

PCR primers comprised 60 Vbeta and 13 Jbeta primers. The method was immunoSEQ multiplex PCR; TCRdb's version includes in-frame clones alone and lacks a portion of them. The sample includes approximately 170,000 clones, 80% to 90% seen only once; the top ten take less than 2.5%. Germline loops: CDR1 SNHLY, CDR2 FYNNEI. V lost 2 bases, J lost 3 bases, and 7 bases stayed unmatched. This CDR3 spans 17 amino acids. This clonotype was sampled from a male donor in good health and CMV-seronegative. Sequenced: PBMCs. The J gene is TRBJ2-6, the V gene TRBV2, with 7 bases identical to TRBD2. CDR3 bases: TGTGCCAGCAGTGAATCTACGACTAGCCATGGGGCCAACGTCCTGACTTTC. It yields the protein CASSESTTSHGANVLTF.